A selection of T cell receptor beta chains follows, all from one sample in a study of early stage breast cancer tumors. TCRdb keeps only in-frame clones here, not all; method: immunoSEQ multiplex PCR. The sample has tens of thousands of clones, almost 75% seen once. Specimen: blood. The receptors originated from a person aged 40 to 49 with breast cancer. CDR3s include the opening cysteine and the closing phenylalanine or tryptophan. Each record gives: V gene, CDR3 protein.

>TRBV7-9
CASGRDNQPQHF
>TRBV7-3
CASSLIGGDAGYEQYF
>TRBV19
CASNTGDSNQPQHF
>TRBV27
CASRLGGADNQPQHF
>TRBV5-1
CASSSGTGNTEAFF
>TRBV5-1
CASSLGAGNTIYF
>TRBV18
CASSPLGQGGNYGYTF
>TRBV29-1
CSVDRNYGYTF
>TRBV18
CASSPIDGNEKLFF
>TRBV29-1
CSVEVTEVDYGYTF
>TRBV6-5
CASSYLDWNTGELFF
>TRBV6-4
CATSGGLDTSLKKRGDEQYF
>TRBV9
CASSVQAQGGYTF
>TRBV2
CASTLSGSEGDTQYF
>TRBV18
CATRSEETQYF
>TRBV2
CASSWGGSGANVLTF
>TRBV5-8
CASSNTGRRVDEQYF
>TRBV25-1
CASSPGAGADTQYF
>TRBV7-2
CASSPRFAPNGGSQETQYF
>TRBV6-6
CASSYPQSYNEQFF
>TRBV19
CASSWTSQSEKLFF
>TRBV27
CASSGRQPQHF
>TRBV10-3
CAIRQGTAVSYEQYF
>TRBV7-7
CASSPGPPLGVQYF
>TRBV29-1
CSATDHLEEKLFF
>TRBV4-3
CASSQGLGLGTGELFF
>TRBV9
CASSVNYNEQFF
>TRBV2
CASSERGLAGHEQFF
>TRBV20-1
CSAGGDYGYTF
>TRBV19
CASSAGTDATNEKLFF
>TRBV18
CASSPGAGGAYTEAFF
>TRBV7-9
CASSSRQSVETQYF
>TRBV19
CASSWADQETQYF
>TRBV27
CASSPLAGGGVEQYF
>TRBV7-3
CASSERPPLHGYTF
>TRBV4-2
CASSQGGKLNTEAFF
>TRBV29-1
CSVEDFYEQYF
>TRBV11-3
CASSLIGGTEAFF
>TRBV10-2
CASSRRRQAEQYF
>TRBV7-9
CASSLVQGVAEAFF
>TRBV5-1
CASSYRREGPGQMITEAFF
>TRBV12-5
CASGLVGRLLDQNNEQFF
>TRBV11-3
CASSLEGSYGYTF
>TRBV7-3
CASSSGTEPSTDTQYF
>TRBV7-3
CASSFGTGNEQFF
>TRBV6-5
CASSYYGAGNQPQHF
>TRBV6-6
CASSLAGTEAFF